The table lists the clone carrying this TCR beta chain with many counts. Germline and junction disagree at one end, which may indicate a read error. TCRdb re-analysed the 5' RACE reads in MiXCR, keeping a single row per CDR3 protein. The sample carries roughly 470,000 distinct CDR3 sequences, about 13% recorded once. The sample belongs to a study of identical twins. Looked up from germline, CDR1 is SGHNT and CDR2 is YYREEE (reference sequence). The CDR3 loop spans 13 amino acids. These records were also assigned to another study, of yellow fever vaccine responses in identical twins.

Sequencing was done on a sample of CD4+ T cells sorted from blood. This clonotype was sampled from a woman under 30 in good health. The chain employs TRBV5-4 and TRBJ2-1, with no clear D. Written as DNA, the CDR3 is TGCGCCAGCAGCTTGGTACTTTACAATGAGCAGTTCTTC. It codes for CASSLVLYNEQFF.